These 21 T cell receptor beta chains came from one sample sequenced in a study of blood T cell repertoires in COVID-19. Repertoires were generated with immunoSEQ multiplex PCR, while TCRdb's copy carries only in-frame clones and drops some. The sample consists of 250,000 to 350,000 clones, more than 70% of them appearing once. The sample consisted of PBMCs or T cells enriched from blood (not recorded which). The receptors originated from a woman in her fifties or sixties in a cohort exposed to, infected with or recovered from COVID-19 (not recorded which).

The CDR3 nucleotides are TGTGCCAGCAGCCTCGAGGGCCGGGGCACAGATACGCAGTATTTT. Amino acids: CASSLEGRGTDTQYF. V usage is TRBV7-2 and J usage is TRBJ2-3, with D possibly matching TRBD2 (5 bases). The V end was cut by 5 bases, the J end by 1 base, with 13 bases between. The length of the CDR3 is 15 residues. Looked up from germline, CDR1 is SGHTA and CDR2 is FQGNSA. The variable domain in full, completed from reference TRBV7-2 and TRBJ2-3, reads GAGVSQSPSNKVTEKGKDVELRCDPISGHTALYWYRQSLGQGLEFLIYFQGNSAPDKSGLPSDRFSAERTGGSVSTLTIQRTQQEDSAVYLCASSLEGRGTDTQYFGPGTRLTVL.

The chain links TRBV7-2 to TRBJ2-2; maybe TRBD1 (8 bases). The CDR3 runs 16 residues. CDR1 and CDR2 from the germline V gene are SGHTA and FQGNSA. Trimming stripped 5 bases from V and 4 bases from J, with 17 bases between. The CDR3: CASSPRGRETTGELFF. The CDR3 region has the DNA TGTGCCAGCAGCCCCAGGGGGCGGGAGACCACCGGGGAGCTGTTTTTT.

CDR3 bases: TGCGCCAGCAGCTGGACAGGGGGTTCGAGGCAGCCCCAGCATTTT. Translation gives CASSWTGGSRQPQHF. This rearrangement joins TRBV5-1 to TRBJ1-5, with 10 bases that match TRBD1. The V gene's germline CDR1 is SGHRS and CDR2 YFSETQ. V was pared by 3 bases and J by 7 bases, with 7 bases of the junction left unmatched. CDR3 size: 15 residues.

This rearrangement joins TRBV7-9 to TRBJ2-7; 9 positions agree with TRBD1. Germline CDR1 SEHNR, CDR2 FQNEAQ (reference sequence). CDR3 length equals 15 residues. The J segment lost 5 bases and the V segment lost 4 bases, leaving 9 bases of the junction unmatched. The CDR3 nucleotides are TGTGCCAGCAGCTCAACCGGGACAGGGTACCACGAGCAGTACTTC. It is translated as CASSSTGTGYHEQYF.

Regarding this clone: Other nucleotide sequences in the sample specify the same CDR3. The J gene is TRBJ2-1, the V gene TRBV18, with a possible D match to TRBD1 (6 bases). The germline V gene has CDR1 KGHSH and CDR2 LQKENI. The CDR3 is 15 residues long. Trimming took 3 bases from V and 0 from J, leaving 9 bases between them. The CDR3 sequence is CASSPGRGSYNEQFF. The CDR3 DNA reads as TGTGCCAGCTCACCGGGCAGGGGCTCCTACAATGAGCAGTTCTTC.

The chain has TRBV6-4 and TRBJ2-2; the D gene is possibly TRBD1 (6 bases). CDR3 size: 14 residues. Germline loops: CDR1 MRHNA, CDR2 SNTAGT. V lost 5 bases and J 2 bases, leaving 9 bases between the germline ends. The CDR3 loop is CASSLQGNTGELFF. The CDR3 bases are TGTGCCAGCAGTCTACAGGGAAACACCGGGGAGCTGTTTTTT.

This clone was counted only a few times. The chain carries TRBV5-4 and TRBJ1-2; D gene uncertain. Germline V gene lookup returns CDR1 SGHNT and CDR2 YYREEE (reference sequence). The CDR3 loop spans 17 amino acids. Trimming pared 1 base from V and 0 bases from J, leaving 16 bases between. As DNA, the CDR3 is TGTGCCAGCAGCTTGAGGCTCCAGGAGGTCTCTAACTATGGCTACACCTTC. It specifies CASSLRLQEVSNYGYTF. Drawing the rest from reference TRBV5-4 and TRBJ1-2, the complete variable domain is ETGVTQSPTHLIKTRGQQVTLRCSSQSGHNTVSWYQQALGQGPQFIFQYYREEENGRGNFPPRFSGLQFPNYSSELNVNALELDDSALYLCASSLRLQEVSNYGYTFGSGTRLTVV.

The J gene is TRBJ1-3, the V gene TRBV7-8; possibly TRBD1 for D (6 bases). Germline V gene sequence: CDR1 SGHVS, CDR2 FQNEAQ. V was shortened by 1 base and J by 0 bases, with 10 bases between the two germline ends. The CDR3 totals 16 residues. Here the CDR3 DNA reads TGTGCCAGCAGCTTAGTGGGGGCATCCTCTGGAAACACCATATATTTT. It is translated as CASSLVGASSGNTIYF.

V is TRBV7-2 and J is TRBJ2-7; 10 nucleotides match TRBD2. This CDR3 has 15 amino acids. Trimming took 6 bases from V and 2 from J; bases not matched to a gene: 7. Germline CDR1 SGHTA, CDR2 FQGNSA. CDR3 DNA sequence: TGTGCCAGCAGAACTTCTAGCGGGAGCCCCTACGAGCAGTACTTC. This sequence encodes CASRTSSGSPYEQYF.

The chain employs TRBV5-4 and TRBJ2-2, with D perhaps TRBD2 (5 bases). V lost 7 bases and J lost 5, with 18 bases in between. From germline, CDR1 is SGHNT and CDR2 YYREEE (reference sequence). The CDR3 runs 15 residues. CDR3 amino acids: CASGLGESRTGELFF. CDR3 DNA: TGTGCCAGCGGCCTTGGGGAGAGTAGGACCGGGGAGCTGTTTTTT. The variable domain in full, completed from reference TRBV5-4 and TRBJ2-2, reads ETGVTQSPTHLIKTRGQQVTLRCSSQSGHNTVSWYQQALGQGPQFIFQYYREEENGRGNFPPRFSGLQFPNYSSELNVNALELDDSALYLCASGLGESRTGELFFGEGSRLTVL.

The rearrangement links TRBV2 to TRBJ2-1; TRBD2 agrees at 10 bases. The CDR3 runs 17 residues. Germline CDR1 is SNHLY and CDR2 is FYNNEI. Unmatched junction bases numbered 7, after V lost 5 bases and J lost 0 bases. This CDR3 is CASSPSLAGASYNEQFF. CDR3 bases: TGTGCCAGCAGTCCTAGTCTAGCGGGAGCCTCCTACAATGAGCAGTTCTTC.

CDR3 loop: CASSLAGGPRNEQFF. The DNA of the CDR3 is TGTGCCAGCTCGTTAGCGGGAGGGCCTCGGAATGAGCAGTTCTTC. The V call is TRBV18, the J call TRBJ2-1; 11 nucleotides match TRBD2. The J segment lost 7 bases and the V segment lost 6 bases, leaving 8 bases of the junction unmatched. This CDR3 comprises 15 residues. Germline V gene lookup returns CDR1 KGHSH and CDR2 LQKENI.

The chain carries TRBV5-4 and TRBJ2-3, with D possibly TRBD1 on 6 matching bases. V was pared by 3 bases and J by 2 bases, with 10 bases between. The V gene's germline CDR1 is SGHNT and CDR2 YYREEE (reference sequence). There are 14 residues in the CDR3. CDR3 DNA sequence: TGTGCCAGCAGCTCCTGGGGGCTCACAGATACGCAGTATTTT. As protein: CASSSWGLTDTQYF.

The gene calls are TRBV2 and TRBJ1-4; 9 nucleotides agree with TRBD1. V trimming: 6 bases; J trimming: 0 bases; junction bases outside the gene matches: 2. The germline V gene has CDR1 SNHLY and CDR2 FYNNEI. There are 15 residues in the CDR3. CDR3 loop: CASRRDRATNEKLFF. The CDR3 DNA reads as TGTGCCAGCAGGAGGGACAGGGCAACTAATGAAAAACTGTTTTTT.

This chain joins TRBV7-2 and TRBJ1-2; unclear D gene. The germline V gene has CDR1 SGHTA and CDR2 FQGNSA. V was shortened by 5 bases and J by 7 bases, with 20 bases between the two germline ends. The CDR3 sequence is 15 residues long. In DNA, the CDR3 is TGTGCCAGCAGCCCCTATGACATCGGTGAGGGTGGCTACACCTTC. As protein: CASSPYDIGEGGYTF.

The chain joins TRBV14 to TRBJ2-1; D remains ambiguous. This CDR3 is built from 19 residues. V was pared by 5 bases and J by 3 bases, with 26 bases between. Looked up from germline, CDR1 is SGHDN and CDR2 is FVKESK. CDR3 coding DNA: TGTGCCAGCAGCGAGTCCCCCCCCGCCCGAGACAAACGCTACAATGAGCAGTTCTTC. It is translated as CASSESPPARDKRYNEQFF.

The chain joins TRBV4-1 to TRBJ2-6; D gene uncertain. Germline lookup yields CDR1 MGHRA and CDR2 YSYEKL. V lost 4 bases to trimming and J lost 0 bases, with 7 bases between them. The CDR3 is made up of 15 amino acids. The DNA for the CDR3 is TGCGCCAGCAGCCTGTTGAGCTCTGGGGCCAACGTCCTGACTTTC. Protein product: CASSLLSSGANVLTF.

The genes are TRBV6-4 and TRBJ2-3, with D perhaps matching TRBD2 (6 bases). Trimming took off 3 bases at V and 0 bases at J, with 16 bases between the two ends. The CDR3 has 17 amino acids. Germline V gene sequence: CDR1 MRHNA, CDR2 SNTAGT. The CDR3 region is CASSERFLASSTDTQYF. DNA for the CDR3: TGTGCCAGCAGTGAAAGATTCCTAGCGAGTAGCACAGATACGCAGTATTTT.

The rearrangement uses TRBV9 and TRBJ2-7; TRBD2 agrees at 10 bases. The junction had 2 bases not matched to a gene; V was cut back by 2 bases and J by 3 bases. Germline assignment: CDR1 SGDLS and CDR2 YYNGEE. This CDR3 has 14 amino acids. The CDR3 DNA sequence: TGTGCCAGCAGCGTTGGACTAGCGGACTACGAGCAGTACTTC. Translated, it gives CASSVGLADYEQYF.

The chain carries TRBV11-1 and TRBJ2-4, with D possibly TRBD2 on 5 matching bases. Trimming left V 1 base short and J 1 base short, with 8 bases between. CDR1 and CDR2 (germline): SGHAT, FQDESV (reference sequence). The CDR3 runs 15 residues. The CDR3 protein is CASSLERVAKNIQYF. The CDR3 coding sequence is TGTGCCAGCAGCTTAGAGAGGGTGGCCAAAAACATTCAGTACTTC.

The chain carries TRBV28 and TRBJ2-5; TRBD2 agrees at 10 bases. The length of the CDR3 is 15 residues. The V gene end was trimmed by 5 bases and the J gene end by 4 bases; junction bases not matched to a gene: 7. CDR1 is MDHEN and CDR2 is SYDVKM in the germline V gene. In DNA, the CDR3 is TGTGCCAGCAGTCCCCAAGCGGGAGGGGGAGAGACCCAGTACTTC. It translates to CASSPQAGGGETQYF. Full variable domain (remainder filled in from reference TRBV28 and TRBJ2-5): DVKVTQSSRYLVKRTGEKVFLECVQDMDHENMFWYRQDPGLGLRLIYFSYDVKMKEKGDIPEGYSVSREKKERFSLILESASTNQTSMYLCASSPQAGGGETQYFGPGTRLLVL.